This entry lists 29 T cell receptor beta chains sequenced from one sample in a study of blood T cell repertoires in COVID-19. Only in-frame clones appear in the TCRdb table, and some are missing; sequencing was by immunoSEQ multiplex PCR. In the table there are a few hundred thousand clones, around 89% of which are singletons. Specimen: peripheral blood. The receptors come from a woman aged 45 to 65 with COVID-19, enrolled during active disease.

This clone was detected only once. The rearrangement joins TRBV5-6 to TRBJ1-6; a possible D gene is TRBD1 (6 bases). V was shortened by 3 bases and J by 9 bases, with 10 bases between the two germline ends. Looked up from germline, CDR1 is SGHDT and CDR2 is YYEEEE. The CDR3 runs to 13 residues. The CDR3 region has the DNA TGTGCCAGCAGCTCACAGACAGGTTCACCCCTCCACTTT. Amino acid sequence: CASSSQTGSPLHF.

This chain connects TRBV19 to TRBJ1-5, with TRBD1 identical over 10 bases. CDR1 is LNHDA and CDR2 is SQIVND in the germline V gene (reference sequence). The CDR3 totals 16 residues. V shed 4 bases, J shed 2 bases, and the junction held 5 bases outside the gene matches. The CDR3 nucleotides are TGTGCCAGTAGTAGACTCGGGACAGGGGGCAATCAGCCCCAGCATTTT. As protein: CASSRLGTGGNQPQHF.

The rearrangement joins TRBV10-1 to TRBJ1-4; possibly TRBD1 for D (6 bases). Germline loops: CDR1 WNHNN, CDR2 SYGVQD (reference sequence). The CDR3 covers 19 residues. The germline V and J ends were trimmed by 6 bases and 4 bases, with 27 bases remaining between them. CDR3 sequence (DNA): TGCGCCAGCAGACAACTAAGGACGGAACAGGGCCTAATTAATGAAAAACTGTTTTTT. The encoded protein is CASRQLRTEQGLINEKLFF.

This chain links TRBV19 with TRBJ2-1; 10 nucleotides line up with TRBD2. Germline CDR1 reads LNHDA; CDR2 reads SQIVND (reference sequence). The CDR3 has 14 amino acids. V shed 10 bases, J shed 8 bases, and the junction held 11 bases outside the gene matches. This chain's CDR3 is CATLGSGRAYEQFF. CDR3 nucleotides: TGTGCCACCCTTGGGAGCGGGAGGGCCTATGAGCAGTTCTTC.

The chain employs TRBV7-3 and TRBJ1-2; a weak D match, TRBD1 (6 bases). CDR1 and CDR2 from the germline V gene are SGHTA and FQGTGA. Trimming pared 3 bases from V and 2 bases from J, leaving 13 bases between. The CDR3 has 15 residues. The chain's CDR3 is CASSLGRQANYGYTF. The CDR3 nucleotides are TGTGCCAGCAGCTTGGGGAGACAGGCAAACTATGGCTACACCTTC.

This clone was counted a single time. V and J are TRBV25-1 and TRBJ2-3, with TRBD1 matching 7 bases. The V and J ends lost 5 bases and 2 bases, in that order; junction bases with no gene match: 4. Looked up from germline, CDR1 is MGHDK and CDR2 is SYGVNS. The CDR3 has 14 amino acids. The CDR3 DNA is TGTGCCAGCAGTTACGGGACAGCCACAGATACGCAGTATTTT. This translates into CASSYGTATDTQYF.

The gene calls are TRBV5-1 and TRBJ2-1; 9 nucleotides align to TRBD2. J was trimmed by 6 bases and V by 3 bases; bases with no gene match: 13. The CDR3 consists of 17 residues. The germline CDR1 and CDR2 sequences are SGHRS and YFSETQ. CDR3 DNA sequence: TGCGCCAGCAGCTCCCCAATTGCGGGAGGGCCCCTCAATGAGCAGTTCTTC. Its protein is CASSSPIAGGPLNEQFF.

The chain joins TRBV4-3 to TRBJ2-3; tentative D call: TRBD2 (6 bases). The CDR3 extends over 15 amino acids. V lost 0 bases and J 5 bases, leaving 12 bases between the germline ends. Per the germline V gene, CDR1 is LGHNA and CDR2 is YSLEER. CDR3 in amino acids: CASSQDRRGQDTQYF. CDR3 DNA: TGCGCCAGCAGCCAAGACCGGCGGGGCCAAGATACGCAGTATTTT.

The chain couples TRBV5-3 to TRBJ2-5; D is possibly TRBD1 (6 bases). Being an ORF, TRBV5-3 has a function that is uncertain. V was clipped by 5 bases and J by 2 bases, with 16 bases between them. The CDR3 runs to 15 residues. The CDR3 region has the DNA TGTGCCAGAAGAACCCACAGGGTTTGGCAAGAGACCCAGTACTTC. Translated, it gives CARRTHRVWQETQYF.

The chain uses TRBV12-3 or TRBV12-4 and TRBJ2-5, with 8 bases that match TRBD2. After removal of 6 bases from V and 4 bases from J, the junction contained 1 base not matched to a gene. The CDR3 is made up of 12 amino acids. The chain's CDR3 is CASRRGAETQYF. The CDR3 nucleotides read TGTGCCAGCAGGCGGGGGGCAGAGACCCAGTACTTC.

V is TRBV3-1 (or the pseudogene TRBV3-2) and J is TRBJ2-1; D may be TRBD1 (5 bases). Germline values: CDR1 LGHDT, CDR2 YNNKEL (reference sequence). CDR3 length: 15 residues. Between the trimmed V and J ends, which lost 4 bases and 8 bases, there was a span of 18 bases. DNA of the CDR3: TGTGCCAGCAGCCGGGGCGTGACCCCTTCGGATGAGCAGTTCTTC. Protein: CASSRGVTPSDEQFF.

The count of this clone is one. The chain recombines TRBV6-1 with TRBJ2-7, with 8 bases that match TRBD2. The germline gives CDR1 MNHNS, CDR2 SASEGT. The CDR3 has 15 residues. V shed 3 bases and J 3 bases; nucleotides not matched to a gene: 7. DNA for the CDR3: TGTGCCAGCAGTGAGAGAACTAGCGGAAACTACGAGCAGTACTTC. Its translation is CASSERTSGNYEQYF.

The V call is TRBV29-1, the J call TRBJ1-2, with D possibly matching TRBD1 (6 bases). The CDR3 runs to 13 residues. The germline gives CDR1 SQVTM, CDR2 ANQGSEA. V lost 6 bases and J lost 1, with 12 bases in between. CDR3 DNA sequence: TGCAGCGTCCTTGACAGGTTTAACTATGGCTACACCTTC. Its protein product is CSVLDRFNYGYTF.

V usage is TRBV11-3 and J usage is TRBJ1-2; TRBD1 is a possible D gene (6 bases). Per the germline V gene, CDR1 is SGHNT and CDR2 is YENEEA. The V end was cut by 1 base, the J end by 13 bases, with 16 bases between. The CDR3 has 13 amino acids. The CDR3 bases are TGTGCCAGCAGCTTAGGGGGACAAGGGTCCTGCACCTTC. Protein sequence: CASSLGGQGSCTF.

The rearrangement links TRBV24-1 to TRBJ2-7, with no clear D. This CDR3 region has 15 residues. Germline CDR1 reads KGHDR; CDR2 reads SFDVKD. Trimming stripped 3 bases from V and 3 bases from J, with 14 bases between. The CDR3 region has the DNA TGTGCCACCAGTGATCTTCACTACCGATTCTACGAGCAGTACTTC. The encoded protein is CATSDLHYRFYEQYF.

For the CDR3, the DNA is TGTGCCTGGTCAACAGGAGGGGCGGGAGAGGGAAACATTCAGTACTTC. It encodes CAWSTGGAGEGNIQYF. This sequence joins TRBV30 and TRBJ2-4, with 7 bases lining up with TRBD2. Trimming removed 5 bases from V and 6 bases from J; junction bases left unmatched: 16. The germline gives CDR1 GTSNPN, CDR2 SVGIG (reference sequence). The CDR3 covers 16 residues. Based on the CDR3 plus reference TRBV30 and TRBJ2-4, the full variable domain is SQTIHQWPATLVQPVGSPLSLECTVEGTSNPNLYWYRQAAGRGLQLLFYSVGIGQISSEVPQNLSASRPQDRQFILSSKKLLLSDSGFYLCAWSTGGAGEGNIQYFGAGTRLSVL.

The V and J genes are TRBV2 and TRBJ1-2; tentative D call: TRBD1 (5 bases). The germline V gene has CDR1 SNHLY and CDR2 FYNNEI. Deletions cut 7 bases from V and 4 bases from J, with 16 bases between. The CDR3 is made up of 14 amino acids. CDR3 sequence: CASTPGGVGYGYTF. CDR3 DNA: TGTGCCAGCACCCCGGGGGGGGTCGGCTATGGCTACACCTTC.

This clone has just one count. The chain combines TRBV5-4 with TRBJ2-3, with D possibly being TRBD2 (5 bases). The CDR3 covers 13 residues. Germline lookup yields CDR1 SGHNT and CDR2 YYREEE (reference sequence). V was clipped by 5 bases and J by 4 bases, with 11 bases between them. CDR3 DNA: TGTGCCAGCAGGGAGGTGGCCTCAGATACGCAGTATTTT. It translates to CASREVASDTQYF.

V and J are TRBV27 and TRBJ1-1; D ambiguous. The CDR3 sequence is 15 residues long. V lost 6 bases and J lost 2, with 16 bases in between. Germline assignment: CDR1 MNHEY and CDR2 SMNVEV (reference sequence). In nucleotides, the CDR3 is TGTGCCAGCAGGCCCAACAGAGAAATTAACACTGAAGCTTTCTTT. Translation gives CASRPNREINTEAFF.

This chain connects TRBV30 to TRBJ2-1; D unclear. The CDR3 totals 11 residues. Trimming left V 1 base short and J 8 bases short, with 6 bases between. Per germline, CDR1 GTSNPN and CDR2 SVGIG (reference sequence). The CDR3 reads CAWSARDEQFF. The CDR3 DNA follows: TGTGCCTGGAGTGCCCGTGATGAGCAGTTCTTC.

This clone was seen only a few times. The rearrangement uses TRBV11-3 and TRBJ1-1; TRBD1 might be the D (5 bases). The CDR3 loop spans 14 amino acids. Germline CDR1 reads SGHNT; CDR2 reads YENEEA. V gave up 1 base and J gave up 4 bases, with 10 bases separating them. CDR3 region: CASSLGQSSTEAFF. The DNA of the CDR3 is TGTGCCAGCAGCTTAGGACAGTCTTCCACTGAAGCTTTCTTT.

This chain's CDR3 is CASGFGQGGGDTQYF. As DNA, the CDR3 is TGTGCTAGTGGTTTCGGACAGGGTGGGGGAGATACGCAGTATTTT. The V call is TRBV12-5, the J call TRBJ2-3, with 8 bases fitting TRBD1. Germline V gene data show CDR1 as LGHNT and CDR2 as FRNRAP. The CDR3 has 15 amino acids. The ends lost 3 bases at V and 5 bases at J; junction bases unmatched: 7.

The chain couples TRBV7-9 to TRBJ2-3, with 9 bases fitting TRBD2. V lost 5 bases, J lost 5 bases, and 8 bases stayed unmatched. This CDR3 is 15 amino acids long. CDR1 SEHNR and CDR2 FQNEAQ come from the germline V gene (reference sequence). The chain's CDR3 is CASSPRSGRLDTQYF. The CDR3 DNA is TGTGCCAGCAGCCCTAGGAGCGGGAGGTTAGATACGCAGTATTTT.

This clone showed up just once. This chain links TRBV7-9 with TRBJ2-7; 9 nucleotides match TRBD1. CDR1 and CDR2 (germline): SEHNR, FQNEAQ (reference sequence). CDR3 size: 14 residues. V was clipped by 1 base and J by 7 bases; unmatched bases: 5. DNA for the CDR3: TGTGCCAGCAGCTTAGAACAGGGGGCGCGGGAGCAGTACTTC. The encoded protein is CASSLEQGAREQYF. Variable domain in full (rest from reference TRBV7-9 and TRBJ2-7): DTGVSQNPRHKITKRGQNVTFRCDPISEHNRLYWYRQTLGQGPEFLTYFQNEAQLEKSRLLSDRFSAERPKGSFSTLEIQRTEQGDSAMYLCASSLEQGAREQYFGPGTRLTVT.

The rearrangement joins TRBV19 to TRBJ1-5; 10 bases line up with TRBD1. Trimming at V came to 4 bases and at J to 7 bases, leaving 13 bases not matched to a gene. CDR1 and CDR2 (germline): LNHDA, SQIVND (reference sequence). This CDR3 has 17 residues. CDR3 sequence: CASSRGQGSKTGQPQHF. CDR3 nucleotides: TGTGCCAGTAGTAGGGGACAGGGGTCCAAAACCGGGCAGCCCCAGCATTTT.

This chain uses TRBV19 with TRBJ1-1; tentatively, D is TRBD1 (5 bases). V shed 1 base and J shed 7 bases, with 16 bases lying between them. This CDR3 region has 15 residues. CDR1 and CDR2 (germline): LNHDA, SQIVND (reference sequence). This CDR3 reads CASSIVSRGGDEAFF. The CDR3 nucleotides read TGTGCCAGTAGTATAGTGTCGAGGGGCGGGGATGAAGCTTTCTTT.

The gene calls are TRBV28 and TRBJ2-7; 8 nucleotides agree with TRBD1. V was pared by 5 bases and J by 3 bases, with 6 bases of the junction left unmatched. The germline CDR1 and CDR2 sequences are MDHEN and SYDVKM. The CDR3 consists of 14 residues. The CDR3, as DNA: TGTGCCAGCAGTATTAGGACAGGGAACTACGAGCAGTACTTC. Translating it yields CASSIRTGNYEQYF. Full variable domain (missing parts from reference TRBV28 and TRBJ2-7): DVKVTQSSRYLVKRTGEKVFLECVQDMDHENMFWYRQDPGLGLRLIYFSYDVKMKEKGDIPEGYSVSREKKERFSLILESASTNQTSMYLCASSIRTGNYEQYFGPGTRLTVT.

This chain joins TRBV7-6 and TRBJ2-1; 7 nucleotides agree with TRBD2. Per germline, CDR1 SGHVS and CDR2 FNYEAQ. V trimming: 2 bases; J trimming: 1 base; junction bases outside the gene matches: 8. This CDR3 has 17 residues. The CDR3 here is CASSLYGGGESYNEQFF. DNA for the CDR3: TGTGCCAGCAGCTTATACGGGGGAGGGGAATCCTACAATGAGCAGTTCTTC.

CDR3 in amino acids: CASSLVVVGPYEQYF. CDR3 nucleotides: TGTGCCAGCAGCTTGGTTGTTGTTGGGCCTTACGAGCAGTACTTC. V gene TRBV5-5 combines with J gene TRBJ2-7; D unclear. The germline V gene has CDR1 SGHKS and CDR2 YYEKEE (reference sequence). The CDR3 consists of 15 residues. V was clipped by 0 bases and J by 4 bases, with 14 bases between them.